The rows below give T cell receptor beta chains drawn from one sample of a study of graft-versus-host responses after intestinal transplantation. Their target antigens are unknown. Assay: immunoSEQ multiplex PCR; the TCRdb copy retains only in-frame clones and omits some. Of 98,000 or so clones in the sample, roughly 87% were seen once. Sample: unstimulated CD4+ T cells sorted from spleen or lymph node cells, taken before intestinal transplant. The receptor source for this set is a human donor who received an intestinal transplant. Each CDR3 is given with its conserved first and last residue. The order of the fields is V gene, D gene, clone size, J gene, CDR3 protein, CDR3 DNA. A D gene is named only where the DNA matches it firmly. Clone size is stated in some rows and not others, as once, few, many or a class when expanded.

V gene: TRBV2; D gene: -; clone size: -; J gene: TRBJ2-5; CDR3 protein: CASKGSSFFQETQYF; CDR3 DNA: TGTGCCAGCAAAGGTAGTAGCTTTTTCCAAGAGACCCAGTACTTC
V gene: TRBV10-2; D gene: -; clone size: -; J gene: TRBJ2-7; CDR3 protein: CASSNADGPYEQYF; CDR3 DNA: TGCGCCAGCAGCAACGCCGATGGGCCCTACGAGCAGTACTTC
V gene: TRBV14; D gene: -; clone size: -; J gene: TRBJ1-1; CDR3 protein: CASSPSMNTEAFF; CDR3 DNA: TGTGCCAGCAGCCCCTCAATGAACACTGAAGCTTTCTTT
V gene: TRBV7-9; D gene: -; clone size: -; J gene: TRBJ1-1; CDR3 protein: CASSLGGHATEAFF; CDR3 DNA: TGTGCCAGCAGCTTAGGGGGACACGCCACTGAAGCTTTCTTT
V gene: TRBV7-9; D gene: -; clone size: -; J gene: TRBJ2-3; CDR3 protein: CASSLDRTMDTQYF; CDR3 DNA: TGTGCCAGCAGCTTAGATAGGACCATGGATACGCAGTATTTT
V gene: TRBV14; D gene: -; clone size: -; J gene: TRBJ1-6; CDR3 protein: CASSQVQGSNSPLHF; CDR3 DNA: TGTGCCAGCAGCCAAGTTCAGGGGAGTAATTCACCCCTCCACTTT
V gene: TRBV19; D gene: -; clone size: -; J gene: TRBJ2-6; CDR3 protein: CAIGSGANVLTF; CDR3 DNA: TGTGCCATCGGATCGGGGGCCAACGTCCTGACTTTC
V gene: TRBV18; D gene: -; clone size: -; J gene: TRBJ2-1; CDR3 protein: CASSPPGDRLGEQFF; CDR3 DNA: TGTGCCAGCTCACCACCCGGGGACCGGCTGGGCGAGCAGTTCTTC
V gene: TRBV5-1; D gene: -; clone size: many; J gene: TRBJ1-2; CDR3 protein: CASSLEGGDSYGYTF; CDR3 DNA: TGCGCCAGCAGCTTGGAAGGGGGTGATAGCTATGGCTACACCTTC
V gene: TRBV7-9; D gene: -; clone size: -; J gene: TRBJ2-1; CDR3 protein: CASSKTGGSPYNEQFF; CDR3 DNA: TGTGCCAGCAGTAAGACCGGGGGTAGCCCGTACAATGAGCAGTTCTTC
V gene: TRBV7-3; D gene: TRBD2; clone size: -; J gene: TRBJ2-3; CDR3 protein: CASSLSGLAADTQYF; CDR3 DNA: TGTGCCAGCAGCCTATCGGGGCTAGCGGCAGATACGCAGTATTTT
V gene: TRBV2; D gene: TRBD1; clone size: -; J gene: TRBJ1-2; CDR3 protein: CASSGGGGGYTF; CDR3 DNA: TGTGCCAGCAGTGGGGGAGGGGGCGGCTACACCTTC
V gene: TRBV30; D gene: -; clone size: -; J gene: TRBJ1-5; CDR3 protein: CAWSRTGLNQPQHF; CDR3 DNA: TGTGCCTGGAGTCGCACAGGGTTGAATCAGCCCCAGCATTTT
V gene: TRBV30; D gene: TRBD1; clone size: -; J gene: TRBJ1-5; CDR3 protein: CAWSRDRLPSGGNQPQHF; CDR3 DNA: TGTGCCTGGAGTCGGGACAGGCTCCCCTCCGGAGGCAATCAGCCCCAGCATTTT
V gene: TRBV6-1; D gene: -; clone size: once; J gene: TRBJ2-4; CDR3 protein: CASLMDIQYF; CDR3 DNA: TGTGCCAGCCTTATGGACATTCAGTACTTC
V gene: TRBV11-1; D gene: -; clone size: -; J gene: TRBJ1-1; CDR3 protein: CASSLVTANTEAFF; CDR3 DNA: TGTGCCAGCAGCTTAGTAACAGCGAACACTGAAGCTTTCTTT
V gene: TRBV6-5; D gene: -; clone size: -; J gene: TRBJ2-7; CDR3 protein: CASSTLGQGSYEQYF; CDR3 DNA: TGTGCCAGCAGTACCCTTGGGCAGGGCTCCTACGAGCAGTACTTC
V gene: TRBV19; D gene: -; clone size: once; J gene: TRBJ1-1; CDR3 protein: CASSIEGGLDTEAFF; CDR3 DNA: TGTGCCAGTAGTATAGAAGGGGGTCTAGACACTGAAGCTTTCTTT
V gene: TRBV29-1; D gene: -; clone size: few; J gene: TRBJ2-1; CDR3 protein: CSVAESSYNEQFF; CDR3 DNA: TGCAGCGTTGCAGAGAGCTCCTACAATGAGCAGTTCTTC
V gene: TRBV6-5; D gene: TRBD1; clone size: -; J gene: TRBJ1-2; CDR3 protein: CASRLTGAVPGYTF; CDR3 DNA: TGTGCCAGCAGGCTCACAGGGGCCGTTCCTGGCTACACCTTC
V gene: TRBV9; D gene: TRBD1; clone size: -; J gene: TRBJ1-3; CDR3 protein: CASSVDGPTGVGNTIYF; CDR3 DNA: TGTGCCAGCAGCGTAGATGGACCGACAGGGGTCGGAAACACCATATATTTT
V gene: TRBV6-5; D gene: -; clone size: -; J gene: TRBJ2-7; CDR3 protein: CASRQGGNYEQYF; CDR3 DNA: TGTGCCAGCCGGCAGGGGGGAAACTACGAGCAGTACTTC
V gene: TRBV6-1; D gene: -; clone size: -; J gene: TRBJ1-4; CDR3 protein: CASRGTTNEKLFF; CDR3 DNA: TGTGCCAGCAGGGGGACAACTAATGAAAAACTGTTTTTT
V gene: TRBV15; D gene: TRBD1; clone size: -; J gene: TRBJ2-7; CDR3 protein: CATSTRDRKNSYEQYF; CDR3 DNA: TGTGCCACCAGCACCCGGGACAGGAAAAACTCCTACGAGCAGTACTTC